The rows below give T cell receptor beta chains drawn from one sample of a study of sequential checkpoint blockade in melanoma. The data were produced by immunoSEQ multiplex PCR, yet TCRdb's version contains in-frame clones alone and is incomplete. The sample lists approximately 10,000 clones; around three quarters were seen once. The source was CD8+ T cells sorted from blood (inferred from file names), collected from a patient given nivolumab and ipilimumab in sequence. These receptors were obtained from a human donor with melanoma. CDR3s include the opening cysteine and the closing phenylalanine or tryptophan. The D gene is left open where the match is weak. Only some rows state a clone size, as once, few, many or a class for expanded clones.

clone_size	d_call	j_call	v_call	cdr3_length	cdr3_aa	cdr3_nt
-	-	TRBJ2-5	TRBV5-1	15	CASSTSSDRWGTQYF	TGCGCCAGCAGCACTTCCTCCGACAGGTGGGGGACCCAGTACTTC
-	TRBD1	TRBJ1-2	TRBV7-2	17	CASSPTGGSYSDYGYTF	TGTGCCAGCAGCCCCACAGGGGGCTCATACTCCGACTATGGCTACACCTTC
-	-	TRBJ2-7	TRBV19	11	CASSFNYEQYF	TGTGCCAGTAGCTTTAATTACGAGCAGTACTTC
-	TRBD2	TRBJ2-3	TRBV7-9	17	CASSLLAGGDSPDTQYF	TGTGCCAGCAGCCTTCTAGCGGGAGGGGACAGCCCAGATACGCAGTATTTT
-	-	TRBJ1-2	TRBV27	13	CASSLRAGYGYTF	TGTGCCAGCAGTTTGAGGGCGGGCTATGGCTACACCTTC
-	-	TRBJ2-1	TRBV9	11	CASSVASEQFF	TGTGCCAGCAGCGTAGCTTCTGAGCAGTTCTTC
-	TRBD1	TRBJ2-7	TRBV6-1	14	CASNGQGEAYEQYF	TGTGCCAGCAATGGACAGGGGGAGGCCTACGAGCAGTACTTC
-	-	TRBJ2-1	TRBV27	14	CASSLRLEYNEQFF	TGTGCCAGCAGTCTTAGGCTGGAGTACAATGAGCAGTTCTTC
-	TRBD2	TRBJ2-1	TRBV6-4	17	CARPGLALFSSYNEQFF	TGTGCCCGACCGGGACTAGCGCTTTTTAGCTCCTACAATGAGCAGTTCTTC
-	-	TRBJ2-2	TRBV5-1	18	CASSWRDGLIMNTGELFF	TGCGCCAGCAGCTGGAGGGACGGACTTATTATGAACACCGGGGAGCTGTTTTTT
-	-	TRBJ1-1	TRBV6-4	14	CASSAAGEGTEAFF	TGTGCCAGCAGCGCCGCAGGGGAAGGGACTGAAGCTTTCTTT
-	-	TRBJ1-1	TRBV13	13	CASSRSEGTEAFF	TGTGCCAGCAGCCGATCCGAGGGCACTGAAGCTTTCTTT
-	-	TRBJ1-5	TRBV15	15	CATSRDREGGQPQHF	TGTGCCACCAGCAGAGATCGGGAGGGCGGTCAGCCCCAGCATTTT
-	TRBD1	TRBJ1-4	TRBV6-1	14	CASSEGTGVEKLFF	TGTGCCAGCAGTGAAGGGACAGGGGTTGAAAAACTGTTTTTT
-	-	TRBJ1-1	TRBV29-1	13	CSVDGLGVTEAFF	TGCAGCGTTGATGGATTAGGGGTCACTGAAGCTTTCTTT
medium-sized	TRBD1	TRBJ2-7	TRBV12-5	15	CASGAGQAYSYEQYF	TGTGCTAGTGGTGCAGGACAGGCCTACTCCTACGAGCAGTACTTC
-	-	TRBJ2-1	TRBV4-2	13	CASSVGVGNEQFF	TGTGCCAGCAGCGTCGGGGTGGGCAATGAGCAGTTCTTC
-	-	TRBJ1-2	TRBV7-9	16	CASSTGGVRRSYGYTF	TGTGCCAGCAGCACGGGAGGCGTCAGAAGGAGCTATGGCTACACCTTC
once	TRBD2	TRBJ2-2	TRBV27	12	CAVAGDTGELFF	TGTGCCGTAGCGGGGGACACCGGGGAGCTGTTTTTT
few	TRBD1	TRBJ2-1	TRBV16	17	CASSLAGGASLNNEQFF	TGTGCCAGCAGCCTCGCAGGGGGCGCAAGCCTCAACAATGAGCAGTTCTTC
few	-	TRBJ1-5	TRBV7-9	15	CASSNAGTRNQPQHF	TGTGCCAGCAGCAACGCAGGGACACGCAATCAGCCCCAGCATTTT